This T cell receptor (beta chain) is drawn from a study of resident and recirculating memory T cells in vitiligo. Study as a whole: No cells were sorted; samples were homogenized just before genomic DNA extraction. Overall study results and limits: Clonality differed among vitiligo lesions, with no unique dominant clone.

The CDR3 contains 15 residues. V dropped 8 bases and J dropped 0 bases, with 13 bases sitting between them. Germline V gene sequence: CDR1 MNHNY, CDR2 SVGAGI (reference sequence). Patients' lesions had not changed for the previous 6 months. No patient showed confetti depigmentation, a clinical sign of active disease. Concerning this clone itself: Its antigen is still unknown.

This table comes from immunoSEQ multiplex PCR, and its TCRdb copy is limited to in-frame clones, with some not included. The sample has 40,000 to 50,000 clones, around nine tenths seen once. Sample: blood. This clonotype was sampled from a male donor with vitiligo. This chain connects TRBV6-6 to TRBJ2-2; D may be TRBD1 (5 bases). CDR3 sequence (DNA): TGTGCCAGCCCCCCAGGACAATCGAACACCGGGGAGCTGTTTTTT. Its translation: CASPPGQSNTGELFF.